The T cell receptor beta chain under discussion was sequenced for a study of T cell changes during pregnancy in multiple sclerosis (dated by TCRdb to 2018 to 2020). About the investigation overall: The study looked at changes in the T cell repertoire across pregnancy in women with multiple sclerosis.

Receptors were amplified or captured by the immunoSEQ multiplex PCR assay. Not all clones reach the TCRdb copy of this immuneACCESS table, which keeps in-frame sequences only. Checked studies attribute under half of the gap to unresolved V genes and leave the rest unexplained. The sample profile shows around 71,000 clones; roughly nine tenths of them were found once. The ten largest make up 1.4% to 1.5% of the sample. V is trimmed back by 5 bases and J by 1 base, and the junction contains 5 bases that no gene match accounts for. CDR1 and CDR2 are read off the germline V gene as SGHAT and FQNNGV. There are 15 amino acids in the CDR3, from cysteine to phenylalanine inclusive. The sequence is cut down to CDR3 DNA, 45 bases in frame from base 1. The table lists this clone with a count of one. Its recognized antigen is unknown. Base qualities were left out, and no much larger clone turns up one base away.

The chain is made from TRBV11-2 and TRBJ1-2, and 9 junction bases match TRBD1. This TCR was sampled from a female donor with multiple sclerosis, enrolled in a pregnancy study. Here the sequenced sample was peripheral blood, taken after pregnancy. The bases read TGTGCCAGCAGCCCGGACAGGGGCCATAACTATGGCTACACCTTC. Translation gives CASSPDRGHNYGYTF.